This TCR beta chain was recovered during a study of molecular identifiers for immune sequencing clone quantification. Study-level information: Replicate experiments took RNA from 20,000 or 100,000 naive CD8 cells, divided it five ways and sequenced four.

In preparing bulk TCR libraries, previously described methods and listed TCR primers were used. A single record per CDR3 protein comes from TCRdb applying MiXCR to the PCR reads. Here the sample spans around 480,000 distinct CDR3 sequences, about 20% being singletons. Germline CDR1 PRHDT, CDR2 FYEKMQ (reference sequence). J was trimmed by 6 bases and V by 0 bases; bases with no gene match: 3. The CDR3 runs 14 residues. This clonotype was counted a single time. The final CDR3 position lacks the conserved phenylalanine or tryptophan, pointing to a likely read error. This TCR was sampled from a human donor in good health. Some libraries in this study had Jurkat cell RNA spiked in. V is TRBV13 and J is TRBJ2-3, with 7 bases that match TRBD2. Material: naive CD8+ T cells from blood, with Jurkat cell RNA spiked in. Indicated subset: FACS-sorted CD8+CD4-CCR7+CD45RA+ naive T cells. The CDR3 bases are TGTGCCAGCAGCTTAGGGGGTAGCGGGGATACGCAGTATCTT. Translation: CASSLGGSGDTQYL.